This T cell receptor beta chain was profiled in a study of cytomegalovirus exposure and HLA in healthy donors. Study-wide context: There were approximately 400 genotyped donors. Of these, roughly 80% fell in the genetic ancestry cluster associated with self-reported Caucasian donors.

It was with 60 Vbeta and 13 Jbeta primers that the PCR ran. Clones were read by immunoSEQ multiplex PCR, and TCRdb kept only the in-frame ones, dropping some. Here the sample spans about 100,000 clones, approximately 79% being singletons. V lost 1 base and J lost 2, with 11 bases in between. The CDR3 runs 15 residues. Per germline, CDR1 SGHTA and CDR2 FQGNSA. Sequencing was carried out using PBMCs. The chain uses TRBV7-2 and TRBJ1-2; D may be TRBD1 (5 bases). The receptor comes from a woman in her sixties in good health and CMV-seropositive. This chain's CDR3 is CASSLDPNRNYGYTF. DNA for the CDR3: TGTGCCAGCAGCTTAGACCCTAACAGGAACTATGGCTACACCTTC. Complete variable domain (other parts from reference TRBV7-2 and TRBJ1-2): GAGVSQSPSNKVTEKGKDVELRCDPISGHTALYWYRQSLGQGLEFLIYFQGNSAPDKSGLPSDRFSAERTGGSVSTLTIQRTQQEDSAVYLCASSLDPNRNYGYTFGSGTRLTVV.